One sample yielded the 11 T cell receptor beta chains listed below, sequenced in a study of blood T cell repertoires in COVID-19. The method was immunoSEQ multiplex PCR; TCRdb's version includes in-frame clones alone and lacks a portion of them. The repertoire includes fewer than 300,000 clones, approximately 84% of them detected once, and more than 1.1% sits in the top ten. The sample taken for sequencing was peripheral blood. The receptor source for this set is a human donor with COVID-19, enrolled during active disease. The donor label of this sample is uncertain.

V usage is TRBV7-2 and J usage is TRBJ2-4; the match to TRBD2 covers 7 bases. CDR3 length: 14 amino acids. V dropped 3 bases and J dropped 5; count of bases not matched to a gene: 4. The germline V gene has CDR1 SGHTA and CDR2 FQGNSA. The CDR3: CASSFGLAENIQYF. The CDR3 DNA is TGTGCCAGCAGCTTTGGGCTAGCGGAAAACATTCAGTACTTC.

This sequence joins TRBV7-3 and TRBJ2-1, with TRBD2 identical over 11 bases. CDR1 and CDR2 (germline): SGHTA, FQGTGA. V trimming: 6 bases; J trimming: 3 bases; junction bases outside the gene matches: 4. CDR3 length: 15 amino acids. The DNA of the CDR3 is TGTGCCAGCAGTATAGGGACTAGCGGCTACAATGAGCAGTTCTTC. It is translated as CASSIGTSGYNEQFF.

This rearrangement joins TRBV5-1 to TRBJ2-7; TRBD1 agrees at 10 bases. CDR1 and CDR2 (germline): SGHRS, YFSETQ. J lost 2 bases, V lost 2 bases, and 4 bases had no gene match. This CDR3 has 15 residues. CDR3 sequence reads: CASSFRDRGTYEQYF. For the CDR3, the DNA is TGCGCCAGCAGCTTCCGGGACAGGGGTACCTACGAGCAGTACTTC.

The chain couples TRBV3-1 (or the pseudogene TRBV3-2) to TRBJ1-5, with 9 bases aligning to TRBD1. CDR3 length: 16 amino acids. V lost 0 bases to trimming and J lost 4 bases; unmatched junction nucleotides: 4. CDR1 and CDR2 (germline): LGHDT, YNNKEL (reference sequence). The DNA for the CDR3 is TGTGCCAGCAGCCAAGACTACGGACAGGGGAATCAGCCCCAGCATTTT. Protein product: CASSQDYGQGNQPQHF.

This sequence joins TRBV5-5 and TRBJ2-3; TRBD2 aligns across 14 bases. Germline CDR1 SGHKS, CDR2 YYEKEE (reference sequence). The CDR3 has 19 residues. The V and J ends lost 3 bases and 5 bases, in that order; junction bases with no gene match: 14. CDR3 amino acids: CASSSPTGTSGSSRDTQYF. As DNA, the CDR3 is TGTGCCAGCAGCTCCCCAACCGGGACTAGCGGGAGTTCTAGAGATACGCAGTATTTT.

The rearrangement links TRBV5-4 to TRBJ1-1; TRBD1 matches at 9 bases. CDR3 size: 18 residues. V shed 4 bases and J 2 bases; nucleotides not matched to a gene: 15. Germline assignment: CDR1 SGHNT and CDR2 YYREEE (reference sequence). CDR3 protein: CASSHPGQGRGSNTEAFF. The CDR3 DNA follows: TGTGCCAGCAGCCACCCGGGACAGGGAAGAGGTAGCAACACTGAAGCTTTCTTT.

The V call is TRBV5-4, the J call TRBJ1-2; 7 nucleotides agree with TRBD1. V lost 4 bases to trimming and J lost 2 bases; unmatched junction nucleotides: 5. Germline V gene sequence: CDR1 SGHNT, CDR2 YYREEE (reference sequence). The CDR3 length is 14 residues. CDR3 nucleotides: TGTGCCAGCAGCCCCCGACAGGGAAACTATGGCTACACCTTC. This codes for CASSPRQGNYGYTF.

The CDR3 sequence is CASSLGPSIPGNTIYF. The CDR3 nucleotides read TGTGCCAGCAGCTTGGGGCCATCAATCCCTGGAAACACCATATATTTT. The rearrangement links TRBV5-6 to TRBJ1-3; D is unresolved. Trimming took 0 bases from V and 2 from J, leaving 12 bases between them. CDR3 length: 16 residues. Germline-derived CDR1 and CDR2 are SGHDT and YYEEEE.

The genes are TRBV2 and TRBJ1-1; TRBD1 aligns across 8 bases. The V segment lost 6 bases and the J segment 11 bases; nucleotides outside the gene matches: 14. Germline V gene data show CDR1 as SNHLY and CDR2 as FYNNEI. This CDR3 contains 14 residues. The CDR3 nucleotides read TGTGCCAGCAGGGGGGACAGGCGCGGTGTAGTCGCTTTCTTT. As protein: CASRGDRRGVVAFF. The variable domain in full, with the rest retrieved from reference TRBV2 and TRBJ1-1, is EPEVTQTPSHQVTQMGQEVILRCVPISNHLYFYWYRQILGQKVEFLVSFYNNEISEKSEIFDDQFSVERPDGSNFTLKIRSTKLEDSAMYFCASRGDRRGVVAFFGQGTRLTVV.

The chain joins TRBV6-5 to TRBJ2-7; 9 positions agree with TRBD2. J gave up 5 bases and V 6 bases, and 8 bases lay outside the gene matches. This CDR3 has 14 residues. Germline lookup yields CDR1 MNHEY and CDR2 SVGAGI. The CDR3 nucleotides are TGTGCCAGCAGCCGCGGGACTAGCCGCAACGAGCAGTACTTC. It yields the protein CASSRGTSRNEQYF.

The DNA for the CDR3 is TGCGCCAGCAGTCAATTCACTAGCGGGCACTCCTACAATGAGCAGTTCTTC. Translating gives CASSQFTSGHSYNEQFF. The chain recombines TRBV23-1 with TRBJ2-1, with TRBD2 identical over 9 bases. TRBV23-1 is given ORF status, its function remaining uncertain. The CDR3 consists of 17 residues. V shed 1 base, J shed 0 bases, and the junction held 4 bases outside the gene matches.